This entry is about one T cell receptor beta chain. Use of 60 Vbeta and 13 Jbeta primers characterized the PCR. The protocol was immunoSEQ multiplex PCR, while the TCRdb copy is restricted to in-frame clones and leaves out a portion. The sample shows about 170,000 clones, roughly four fifths of them seen only once. Germline V gene sequence: CDR1 SGHTA, CDR2 FQGNSA. This CDR3 region has 15 residues. The germline V and J ends were trimmed by 5 bases and 2 bases, with 12 bases remaining between them. The data derive from a study of cytomegalovirus exposure and HLA in healthy donors. The sequence came from a female donor in good health and CMV-seronegative. The sequenced sample consisted of PBMCs. The chain joins TRBV7-2 to TRBJ1-4; tentatively, D is TRBD1 (5 bases). CDR3 loop: CASSPRRGTNEKLFF. CDR3 DNA: TGTGCCAGCAGCCCCCGGAGGGGCACTAATGAAAAACTGTTTTTT.